One and the same sample provided the 21 T cell receptor beta chains below, sequenced in a study of blood T cell repertoires in COVID-19. The repertoire was sequenced with immunoSEQ multiplex PCR; TCRdb's copy has only in-frame clones and lacks some. The sample has about 100,000 clones, approximately 90% seen once. The specimen was peripheral blood. Receptor source: a man aged 45-65 years with acute or convalescent COVID-19.

This clone has a handful of counts. This chain uses TRBV28 with TRBJ1-2; D remains unclear. Germline V gene sequence: CDR1 MDHEN, CDR2 SYDVKM. V was clipped by 2 bases and J by 7 bases, with 14 bases between them. The CDR3 consists of 14 residues. CDR3 sequence (DNA): TGTGCCAGCAGTTTAGGTCAGGCCTTGGGTGGCTACACCTTC. Its translation is CASSLGQALGGYTF.

The chain uses TRBV5-1 and TRBJ1-4; D not resolved. V was pared by 1 base and J by 0 bases, with 7 bases between. Germline lookup yields CDR1 SGHRS and CDR2 YFSETQ. The CDR3 covers 15 residues. This chain's CDR3 is CASSLSGATNEKLFF. Here the CDR3 DNA reads TGCGCCAGCAGCTTGAGCGGGGCAACTAATGAAAAACTGTTTTTT.

The chain combines TRBV5-1 with TRBJ1-2; D remains ambiguous. The CDR3 has 17 residues. V shed 4 bases and J shed 1 base, with 20 bases lying between them. The V gene's germline CDR1 is SGHRS and CDR2 YFSETQ. CDR3 coding DNA: TGCGCCAGCAGCCGCGGGAGCGCAGCTGACGTTAACTATGGCTACACCTTC. Amino acid sequence: CASSRGSAADVNYGYTF. The full variable domain, with the rest looked up from reference TRBV5-1 and TRBJ1-2, is KAGVTQTPRYLIKTRGQQVTLSCSPISGHRSVSWYQQTPGQGLQFLFEYFSETQRNKGNFPGRFSGRQFSNSRSEMNVSTLELGDSALYLCASSRGSAADVNYGYTFGSGTRLTVV.

V usage is TRBV11-2 and J usage is TRBJ2-2; D may be TRBD1 (5 bases). V lost 2 bases and J 6 bases, leaving 10 bases between the germline ends. Looked up from germline, CDR1 is SGHAT and CDR2 is FQNNGV. There are 14 residues in the CDR3. The DNA of the CDR3 is TGTGCCAGCAGCTTATTTCAGGGTTCCGGGGAGCTGTTTTTT. Encoded protein: CASSLFQGSGELFF.

V usage is TRBV3-1 (or the pseudogene TRBV3-2) and J usage is TRBJ1-2; 7 bases fit TRBD1. The germline gives CDR1 LGHDT, CDR2 YNNKEL (reference sequence). This CDR3 spans 15 amino acids. Trimming took 4 bases from V and 0 from J; bases not matched to a gene: 5. The CDR3 sequence is CASSPQGGSNYGYTF. The DNA for the CDR3 is TGTGCCAGCAGCCCTCAGGGGGGATCTAACTATGGCTACACCTTC.

This clone showed up just once. The chain carries TRBV19 and TRBJ1-3, with unresolved D. The CDR3 contains 14 residues. V was pared by 5 bases and J by 0 bases, with 8 bases between. Germline CDR1 LNHDA, CDR2 SQIVND (reference sequence). The CDR3 spells CASSVDISGNTIYF. The DNA for the CDR3 is TGTGCCAGTAGTGTTGACATCTCTGGAAACACCATATATTTT.

This chain joins TRBV9 and TRBJ2-3, with 7 bases identical to TRBD2. V was clipped by 7 bases and J by 2 bases; unmatched bases: 7. Germline V lookup: CDR1 SGDLS, CDR2 YYNGEE. The CDR3 length is 14 residues. CDR3 protein: CASGAGSSTDTQYF. In DNA, the CDR3 is TGTGCCAGCGGAGCGGGGTCCTCCACAGATACGCAGTATTTT.

DNA for the CDR3: TGTGCCAGCAGCTCCTCAATTTCAGGGTACTCTGGAAACACCATATATTTT. It encodes CASSSSISGYSGNTIYF. The chain employs TRBV11-2 and TRBJ1-3; D perhaps matches TRBD1 (5 bases). Between the trimmed V and J ends, which lost 4 bases and 0 bases, there was a span of 16 bases. CDR1 is SGHAT, CDR2 FQNNGV, per germline. CDR3 length: 17 residues.

The CDR3 here is CASSQSMLSYEQYF. DNA of the CDR3: TGTGCCAGCAGCCAGAGTATGTTGTCCTACGAGCAGTACTTC. V is TRBV3-1 (or the pseudogene TRBV3-2) and J is TRBJ2-7; the D is unclear. There are 14 residues in the CDR3. CDR1 LGHDT and CDR2 YNNKEL come from the germline V gene (reference sequence). The V end lost 3 bases, the J end lost 1 base, and 10 bases lay between the germline ends.

This chain connects TRBV5-1 to TRBJ2-7, with 11 bases lining up with TRBD1. With 0 bases clipped from V and 4 bases from J, the junction kept 6 bases outside the gene matches. The V gene's germline CDR1 is SGHRS and CDR2 YFSETQ. This CDR3 spans 16 amino acids. This CDR3 reads CASSLGPGQGVYEQYF. The DNA for the CDR3 is TGCGCCAGCAGCTTGGGCCCGGGACAGGGGGTGTACGAGCAGTACTTC. Together with reference TRBV5-1 and TRBJ2-7, the CDR3 gives the full variable domain: KAGVTQTPRYLIKTRGQQVTLSCSPISGHRSVSWYQQTPGQGLQFLFEYFSETQRNKGNFPGRFSGRQFSNSRSEMNVSTLELGDSALYLCASSLGPGQGVYEQYFGPGTRLTVT.

This chain connects TRBV9 to TRBJ1-2, with D tentatively TRBD1 (5 bases). The germline V gene encodes CDR1 SGDLS and CDR2 YYNGEE. The length of the CDR3 is 14 residues. The V end was cut by 8 bases, the J end by 1 base, with 15 bases between. The CDR3 bases are TGTGCCAGTTCCCGACAGAGAGGTAACTATGGCTACACCTTC. As protein: CASSRQRGNYGYTF. The entire variable domain, with the rest obtained from reference TRBV9 and TRBJ1-2, is as follows: DSGVTQTPKHLITATGQRVTLRCSPRSGDLSVYWYQQSLDQGLQFLIQYYNGEERAKGNILERFSAQQFPDLHSELNLSSLELGDSALYFCASSRQRGNYGYTFGSGTRLTVV.

J is TRBJ2-1 and V is TRBV19; maybe TRBD1 (6 bases). V lost 2 bases and J 2 bases, leaving 7 bases between the germline ends. The CDR3 contains 14 residues. Germline V lookup: CDR1 LNHDA, CDR2 SQIVND (reference sequence). CDR3 in DNA: TGTGCCAGTAGTATACAGGGGACCTACAATGAGCAGTTCTTC. This sequence encodes CASSIQGTYNEQFF. The full variable domain, in which reference TRBV19 and TRBJ2-1 provide the parts outside the CDR3, is DGGITQSPKYLFRKEGQNVTLSCEQNLNHDAMYWYRQDPGQGLRLIYYSQIVNDFQKGDIAEGYSVSREKKESFPLTVTSAQKNPTAFYLCASSIQGTYNEQFFGPGTRLTVL.

The chain joins TRBV6-2 or TRBV6-3 to TRBJ2-7; D is possibly TRBD2 (6 bases). The germline V gene encodes CDR1 MNHEY and CDR2 SVGEGT. Between the trimmed V and J ends, which lost 5 bases and 3 bases, there was a span of 14 bases. This CDR3 comprises 14 residues. CDR3: CASSARRGDYEQYF. CDR3 nucleotide sequence: TGTGCCAGCAGTGCCCGGCGGGGCGACTACGAGCAGTACTTC.

The CDR3 protein is CASTLSSRGADTQYF. The CDR3 DNA is TGTGCCAGCACCCTTTCCTCGCGGGGGGCGGATACGCAGTATTTT. The V and J genes are TRBV7-2 and TRBJ2-3, with 8 positions matching TRBD2. J was trimmed by 6 bases and V by 7 bases; bases with no gene match: 12. Germline V lookup: CDR1 SGHTA, CDR2 FQGNSA. This CDR3 comprises 15 residues.

The chain combines TRBV11-3 with TRBJ2-2, with no clear D. The CDR3 has 13 amino acids. V lost 1 base, J lost 6 bases, and 6 bases lay in between. Per germline, CDR1 SGHNT and CDR2 YENEEA. The CDR3: CASSLVRSGELFF. CDR3 DNA: TGTGCCAGCAGCTTAGTGCGGTCCGGGGAGCTGTTTTTT.

The rearrangement joins TRBV5-1 to TRBJ2-7; D is possibly TRBD2 (5 bases). Germline CDR1 reads SGHRS; CDR2 reads YFSETQ. The V end was cut by 0 bases, the J end by 0 bases, with 10 bases between. CDR3 length: 15 amino acids. As DNA, the CDR3 is TGCGCCAGCAGCTTGGGCCCGGGAAGCTCCTACGAGCAGTACTTC. It yields the protein CASSLGPGSSYEQYF.

The rearrangement uses TRBV30 and TRBJ1-4; possible D gene TRBD1, 6 bases. Germline-derived CDR1 and CDR2 are GTSNPN and SVGIG (reference sequence). V was trimmed by 2 bases and J by 7 bases, leaving 17 bases between them. The CDR3 has 15 amino acids. CDR3 amino acids: CAWSSKQGRGEKLFF. The CDR3, as DNA: TGTGCCTGGAGTTCAAAACAGGGACGCGGTGAAAAACTGTTTTTT.

The chain is built from TRBV6-1 and TRBJ2-2; unclear D gene. The CDR3 contains 15 residues. The V gene's germline CDR1 is MNHNS and CDR2 SASEGT. Trimming took off 1 base at V and 4 bases at J, with 10 bases between the two ends. CDR3: CASSEDSHRTGELFF. The DNA of the CDR3 is TGTGCCAGCAGTGAAGACAGCCATCGCACCGGGGAGCTGTTTTTT.

The chain is built from TRBV28 and TRBJ1-1; D possibly corresponds to TRBD1 (6 bases). Trimming stripped 6 bases from V and 11 bases from J, with 16 bases between. This CDR3 spans 12 amino acids. The germline CDR1 and CDR2 sequences are MDHEN and SYDVKM. Here the CDR3 reads CASSRGGGGAFF. CDR3 coding DNA: TGTGCCAGCAGCCGTGGGGGCGGTGGTGCTTTCTTT.

The CDR3 spells CASRISGGANQPQHF. The DNA for the CDR3 is TGTGCCAGCAGAATTTCGGGGGGGGCCAATCAGCCCCAGCATTTT. The chain combines TRBV6-5 with TRBJ1-5; D may be TRBD1 (6 bases). The germline V gene has CDR1 MNHEY and CDR2 SVGAGI. The CDR3 is 15 residues long. The germline V and J ends were trimmed by 6 bases and 3 bases, with 15 bases remaining between them.

The J gene is TRBJ2-2, the V gene TRBV2; 9 bases fit TRBD1. V lost 5 bases and J lost 6; bases outside the gene matches: 13. This CDR3 has 17 amino acids. Germline V gene lookup returns CDR1 SNHLY and CDR2 FYNNEI. The CDR3 sequence: CASSPPRGTGTAGELFF. The CDR3 DNA follows: TGTGCCAGCAGTCCACCGAGGGGGACAGGGACCGCCGGGGAGCTGTTTTTT. Based on the CDR3 plus reference TRBV2 and TRBJ2-2, the full variable domain is EPEVTQTPSHQVTQMGQEVILRCVPISNHLYFYWYRQILGQKVEFLVSFYNNEISEKSEIFDDQFSVERPDGSNFTLKIRSTKLEDSAMYFCASSPPRGTGTAGELFFGEGSRLTVL.